The 23 T cell receptor beta chains below were found in one sample sequenced in a study of CD8+CD57+ T cells in acquired aplastic anemia. Genomic DNA served as template for TCR beta VDJ and CDR3 profiling. Each CDR3 protein gets one entry after TCRdb re-called the reads with MiXCR. The table lists 400,000 to 600,000 distinct CDR3 sequences, around 33% of them singletons. The patients chosen for sequencing had shown expansion of CD8+CD57+ cells (detected by flow cytometry). The specimen was sorted CD4+, CD8+, or CD8+CD57+ T cells (not recorded which) from PBMCs. The receptors here all came from a human donor with aplastic anemia.

This clonotype was found a few times. This chain joins TRBV20-1 and TRBJ2-5; 9 nucleotides line up with TRBD2. Germline V gene data show CDR1 as DFQATT and CDR2 as SNEGSKA (reference sequence). J was trimmed by 1 base and V by 5 bases; bases with no gene match: 14. This CDR3 has 17 residues. In DNA form, the CDR3 reads TGCAGTGCTCCTACGATCTCGACTAGCGGCCTCCAAGAGACCCAGTACTTC. Protein: CSAPTISTSGLQETQYF.

V and J are TRBV14 and TRBJ2-1, with D unclear. Germline loops: CDR1 SGHDN, CDR2 FVKESK. This CDR3 region has 16 residues. Trimming cost V 1 base and J 0 bases, with 10 bases left between them. The CDR3: CASSQAWRSSYNEQFF. In DNA, the CDR3 is TGTGCCAGCAGCCAAGCATGGAGAAGCTCCTACAATGAGCAGTTCTTC.

This clonotype was counted ten times or more. This rearrangement joins TRBV5-1 to TRBJ1-2; no reliable D call. Trimming shortened V by 2 bases and J by 1 base, and 6 bases separated the two germline ends. There are 13 residues in the CDR3. CDR1 is SGHRS and CDR2 is YFSETQ in the germline V gene. The CDR3 sequence: CASSLGNNYGYTF. The CDR3 DNA follows: TGCGCCAGCAGCTTAGGGAATAACTATGGCTACACCTTC.

This sequence joins TRBV2 and TRBJ2-5, with D possibly being TRBD1 (6 bases). This CDR3 has 13 residues. Germline V CDR1 and CDR2: SNHLY, FYNNEI. Trimming took off 5 bases at V and 5 bases at J, with 12 bases between the two ends. CDR3: CASSTGPHETQYF. The CDR3, as DNA: TGTGCCAGCAGTACAGGGCCCCACGAGACCCAGTACTTC.

Concerning this clonotype itself: At one end, the junction sequence differs from germline, possibly due to a read error. The chain employs TRBV12-3 or TRBV12-4 and TRBJ1-3; D remains unclear. CDR3 length: 14 residues. CDR3 loop: CASSFRGIGDTIYF. The CDR3 DNA follows: TGTGCCAGCAGTTTTCGGGGAATTGGAGACACCATATATTTT.

This chain links TRBV10-3 with TRBJ1-1, with 10 bases aligning to TRBD1. CDR1 ENHRY and CDR2 SYGVKD come from the germline V gene. The length of the CDR3 is 17 residues. Trimming cost V 5 bases and J 0 bases; bases outside gene matches: 9. The chain's CDR3 is CAISSGTGEFVNTEAFF. The DNA of the CDR3 is TGTGCCATCAGTTCCGGGACAGGGGAATTCGTGAACACTGAAGCTTTCTTT.

A few counts support this clonotype. This sequence joins TRBV19 and TRBJ1-1; D not certain. This CDR3 contains 19 residues. Germline CDR1 reads LNHDA; CDR2 reads SQIVND (reference sequence). V was trimmed by 0 bases and J by 0 bases, leaving 20 bases between them. The CDR3 loop is CASSIDLLGGSLMNTEAFF. The CDR3 coding sequence is TGTGCCAGTAGTATAGATCTTCTGGGTGGTTCCCTTATGAACACTGAAGCTTTCTTT. Looking up the rest from reference TRBV19 and TRBJ1-1 gives the full variable domain: DGGITQSPKYLFRKEGQNVTLSCEQNLNHDAMYWYRQDPGQGLRLIYYSQIVNDFQKGDIAEGYSVSREKKESFPLTVTSAQKNPTAFYLCASSIDLLGGSLMNTEAFFGQGTRLTVV.

This clonotype was observed a few times. V and J are TRBV20-1 and TRBJ2-7; either TRBD1 or TRBD2 may fit D (5 bases each). The germline gives CDR1 DFQATT, CDR2 SNEGSKA (reference sequence). Trimming stripped 6 bases from V and 6 bases from J, with 18 bases between. The CDR3 totals 13 residues. The CDR3 sequence: CSANRGTRREQYF. The CDR3 DNA follows: TGCAGTGCAAACCGGGGCACGAGGCGCGAGCAGTACTTC.

This clonotype appeared a few times. At one end, the junction sequence differs from germline, possibly due to a read error. The V gene is TRBV13, the J gene TRBJ2-1; a weak D match, TRBD1 (5 bases). There are 12 residues in the CDR3. CDR1 is PRHDT, CDR2 FYEKMQ, per germline (reference sequence). The CDR3: CACSPGINEQFF. The CDR3 DNA reads TGTGCCTGCAGCCCAGGGATAAATGAGCAGTTCTTC.

This chain joins TRBV20-1 and TRBJ2-1, with D maybe TRBD1 (6 bases). Germline CDR1 and CDR2: DFQATT and SNEGSKA (reference sequence). The CDR3 has 14 residues. V shed 7 bases and J shed 0 bases, with 13 bases lying between them. The CDR3 here is CSGQGMSSYNEQFF. The CDR3 DNA sequence: TGCAGTGGTCAGGGGATGAGCTCCTACAATGAGCAGTTCTTC.

The gene calls are TRBV9 and TRBJ2-5; 9 bases fit TRBD2. The V and J ends lost 0 bases and 4 bases, in that order; junction bases with no gene match: 7. Per the germline V gene, CDR1 is SGDLS and CDR2 is YYNGEE. This CDR3 spans 16 amino acids. CDR3 nucleotide sequence: TGTGCCAGCAGCGTAGGACCGGGACTAGCCCCAGAGACCCAGTACTTC. Translating it yields CASSVGPGLAPETQYF.

A note on this clonotype: Here the CDR3 omits its conserved ending phenylalanine or tryptophan, so a read error is the likely source. CDR3 sequence (DNA): TGTGCCAGCAGTCACACTAGCAATCAGCCCCAGCATCTT. It specifies CASSHTSNQPQHL. The chain uses TRBV6-5 and TRBJ1-5; D uncertain. This CDR3 has 13 residues. V gave up 5 bases and J gave up 0 bases, with 5 bases separating them. Germline V gene sequence: CDR1 MNHEY, CDR2 SVGAGI.

The rearrangement joins TRBV27 to TRBJ2-5; weak D call: TRBD2 (7 bases). Germline V gives CDR1 MNHEY, CDR2 SMNVEV (reference sequence). This CDR3 has 14 amino acids. Trimming removed 5 bases from V and 5 bases from J, with 15 bases in between. In DNA, the CDR3 is TGTGCCAGCAGTCGACTCGGGGGGCTGGAGACCCAGTACTTC. This sequence encodes CASSRLGGLETQYF.

V is TRBV20-1 and J is TRBJ1-1, with D maybe TRBD1 (5 bases). Per germline, CDR1 DFQATT and CDR2 SNEGSKA (reference sequence). There are 15 residues in the CDR3. The V gene lost 4 bases and the J gene lost 0 bases, with 15 bases spanning the gap. The CDR3: CSAKQGLDLNTEAFF. In DNA form, the CDR3 reads TGCAGTGCTAAGCAGGGTCTAGATTTGAACACTGAAGCTTTCTTT.

Notes on this clonotype: A clone one base away is much larger, so this may be a read error. The chain combines TRBV19 with TRBJ1-2, with 9 nucleotides matching TRBD1. This CDR3 contains 15 residues. Per germline, CDR1 LNHDA and CDR2 SQIVND (reference sequence). CDR3 in DNA: TGCGCCAGCAACCAACCACCGGGACAGGGTTATGGCTACACCTTC. It codes for CASNQPPGQGYGYTF.

Only a few counts were recorded for this clonotype. Here the CDR3 reads CASSFQIVQGARSSPLHF. The CDR3 DNA follows: TGTGCCAGCAGTTTTCAAATTGTACAGGGGGCGCGAAGTTCACCCCTCCACTTT. The genes are TRBV6-2 or TRBV6-3 and TRBJ1-6; 9 bases are shared with TRBD1. This CDR3 has 18 residues. Per germline, CDR1 MNHEY and CDR2 SVGEGT. After removal of 4 bases from V and 9 bases from J, the junction contained 16 bases not matched to a gene.

This clonotype was seen repeatedly, ten times or more. The rearrangement links TRBV2 to TRBJ2-7; D may be TRBD1 (5 bases). Germline V gene sequence: CDR1 SNHLY, CDR2 FYNNEI. Trimming took off 6 bases at V and 1 base at J, with 10 bases between the two ends. There are 13 residues in the CDR3. The CDR3 sequence: CASRQGPSYEQYF. The CDR3 coding sequence is TGTGCCAGCAGGCAGGGCCCATCCTACGAGCAGTACTTC.

The rearrangement uses TRBV20-1 and TRBJ2-1; TRBD2 aligns across 9 bases. CDR1 DFQATT and CDR2 SNEGSKA come from the germline V gene (reference sequence). This CDR3 is 15 amino acids long. Trimming at V came to 6 bases and at J to 6 bases, leaving 12 bases not matched to a gene. In nucleotides, the CDR3 is TGCAGTGCCCTGAGGGCTAGCGGGGTTCTCAATGAGCAGTTCTTC. Encoded protein: CSALRASGVLNEQFF.

V and J are TRBV20-1 and TRBJ1-4; D remains unclear. V was trimmed by 5 bases and J by 7 bases, leaving 11 bases between them. Germline V lookup: CDR1 DFQATT, CDR2 SNEGSKA (reference sequence). The CDR3 consists of 12 residues. The CDR3 DNA sequence: TGCAGTGCTCCCGGGAAAGGTGAAAAACTGTTTTTT. It specifies CSAPGKGEKLFF.

V and J are TRBV9 and TRBJ1-4; D is perhaps TRBD1 (6 bases). The CDR3 runs 15 residues. Germline V gene lookup returns CDR1 SGDLS and CDR2 YYNGEE. Trimming took off 0 bases at V and 4 bases at J, with 10 bases between the two ends. The CDR3 region is CASSVAPGVNEKLFF. The CDR3, as DNA: TGTGCCAGCAGCGTAGCTCCAGGGGTTAATGAAAAACTGTTTTTT.

This clonotype has a handful of counts. J is TRBJ1-2 and V is TRBV9, with unresolved D. Germline V gene lookup returns CDR1 SGDLS and CDR2 YYNGEE. The CDR3 contains 16 residues. V dropped 0 bases and J dropped 2 bases, with 14 bases sitting between them. DNA for the CDR3: TGTGCCAGCAGCGTAGGCCCCCAGCCCATAAACTATGGCTACACCTTC. It is translated as CASSVGPQPINYGYTF.

This clonotype has a single count. V usage is TRBV19 and J usage is TRBJ1-3; 8 bases agree with TRBD1. Germline V CDR1 and CDR2: LNHDA, SQIVND (reference sequence). The V gene end was trimmed by 9 bases and the J gene end by 2 bases; junction bases not matched to a gene: 6. CDR3 length: 14 residues. CDR3 protein: CASKETGAGNTIYF. CDR3 nucleotide sequence: TGTGCCAGCAAAGAGACAGGGGCTGGAAACACCATATATTTT.

The chain combines TRBV29-1 with TRBJ2-7, with TRBD1 matching 9 bases. Losses at the gene ends were 5 bases for V and 1 base for J; bases not matched to a gene: 3. CDR1 is SQVTM and CDR2 is ANQGSEA in the germline V gene. The CDR3 runs to 13 residues. The CDR3 spells CSVLGQGSYEQYF. The CDR3 DNA is TGCAGCGTTCTAGGACAGGGGTCCTACGAGCAGTACTTC.